The clone carrying this T cell receptor (beta chain) was found a few times. Noted treatment: randomized to nivolumab then ipilimumab (arm A) or the reverse (arm B). The sample belongs to a study of sequential checkpoint blockade in melanoma. The CDR3 loop spans 14 amino acids. Trimming took off 2 bases at V and 5 bases at J, with 12 bases between the two ends. Germline CDR1 SQVTM, CDR2 ANQGSEA. Profiling relied on immunoSEQ multiplex PCR, and the TCRdb table lists in-frame clones only, not all of them. The sample includes thousands of clones, 24% of them seen just once. Sequences were derived from tumor tissue (inferred from file names), sampled from a patient given nivolumab and ipilimumab in sequence. The chain employs TRBV29-1 and TRBJ2-2, with D possibly TRBD2 on 6 matching bases. The sequence derives from a human donor with melanoma. CDR3 protein: CSVENPGRTGELFF. CDR3 in DNA: TGCAGCGTTGAAAACCCCGGGAGAACCGGGGAGCTGTTTTTT.